The 13 T cell receptor beta chains presented below share a single source sample, sequenced in a study of T-cell reconstitution after alpha-beta-depleted transplantation in children. Using unique molecular identifiers, the investigators prepared the TCRbeta library. TCRdb reanalysed the PCR reads using MiXCR and keeps one entry per CDR3 protein. The sample holds approximately 630,000 distinct CDR3 sequences, over 10% seen once. Sequences were derived from PBMCs, sampled before TCRalphabeta/CD19-depleted stem cell transplant. Source of these receptors: a girl aged 2-15 years with congenital amegakaryocytic thrombocytopenia, due to receive a stem cell transplant.

CDR3 loop: CASSLKGLAGGIENEQFF. Here the CDR3 DNA reads TGTGCCAGCAGTTTAAAGGGACTAGCGGGAGGAATTGAAAATGAGCAGTTCTTC. The chain employs TRBV27 and TRBJ2-1; 15 bases map to TRBD2. J lost 7 bases, V lost 2 bases, and 9 bases had no gene match. Germline assignment: CDR1 MNHEY and CDR2 SMNVEV (reference sequence). The length of the CDR3 is 18 residues.

This clonotype was picked up a small number of times. This chain links TRBV7-8 with TRBJ2-2, with TRBD2 as a possible D gene (5 bases). Trimming left V 2 bases short and J 0 bases short, with 13 bases between. This CDR3 spans 17 amino acids. Germline V CDR1 and CDR2: SGHVS, FQNEAQ. The CDR3 DNA reads as TGTGCCAGCAGCTTATATGGCACGACTACGAACACCGGGGAGCTGTTTTTT. Protein product: CASSLYGTTTNTGELFF.

This clonotype was recorded at least ten times. This chain connects TRBV20-1 to TRBJ2-1; 10 bases match TRBD2. Germline V gene lookup returns CDR1 DFQATT and CDR2 SNEGSKA (reference sequence). The CDR3 totals 16 residues. V gave up 5 bases and J gave up 4 bases; unmatched junction bases: 11. The CDR3 is CSAPPLLAGTYNEQFF. The CDR3 coding sequence is TGCAGTGCTCCCCCACTACTAGCGGGAACTTACAATGAGCAGTTCTTC.

This clonotype was counted many times. The genes are TRBV20-1 and TRBJ2-1; D unclear. Between the trimmed V and J ends, which lost 3 bases and 0 bases, there was a span of 15 bases. The germline V gene has CDR1 DFQATT and CDR2 SNEGSKA (reference sequence). This CDR3 is built from 16 residues. The CDR3 DNA reads TGCAGTGCTAGGGACCTGCGTGGAAGCTCCTACAATGAGCAGTTCTTC. Its protein is CSARDLRGSSYNEQFF.

The chain recombines TRBV29-1 with TRBJ2-3, with TRBD2 matching 10 bases. This CDR3 has 14 amino acids. V gave up 3 bases and J gave up 4 bases; unmatched junction bases: 4. Germline CDR1 SQVTM, CDR2 ANQGSEA. The CDR3 DNA reads TGCAGCGTTGAGGCTAGCGGGAGTCCAGATACGCAGTATTTT. Translating gives CSVEASGSPDTQYF.

In DNA form, the CDR3 reads TGCGCCAGCAGCTTTGAAACGGGCCTCTTCTACGAGCAGTACTTC. Its protein product is CASSFETGLFYEQYF. The chain has TRBV5-1 and TRBJ2-7; unclear D gene. Germline V gene sequence: CDR1 SGHRS, CDR2 YFSETQ. CDR3 size: 15 residues. The germline V and J ends were trimmed by 2 bases and 3 bases, with 15 bases remaining between them.

In regard to this clonotype: The junction departs from the called germline gene at one end, perhaps through a read error. V gene TRBV29-1 combines with J gene TRBJ1-2; D may be TRBD1 (6 bases). Per germline, CDR1 SQVTM and CDR2 ANQGSEA. This CDR3 is built from 11 residues. The CDR3 nucleotides are TGCAGCACTACTACAGGGCCGGTCATACTCTTC. The encoded protein is CSTTTGPVILF.

This clonotype was seen ten or more times. The chain joins TRBV15 to TRBJ2-3; either TRBD1 or TRBD2 may supply D (5 bases each). The CDR3 is 13 residues long. Between the trimmed V and J ends, which lost 1 base and 7 bases, there was a span of 9 bases. The germline gives CDR1 LNHNV, CDR2 YYDKDF (reference sequence). The CDR3 here is CATSRGDGNTQYF. The CDR3 nucleotides are TGTGCCACCAGCAGAGGGGACGGGAATACGCAGTATTTT.

This clonotype was seen ten or more times. The rearrangement links TRBV12-3 or TRBV12-4 to TRBJ2-2, with D possibly TRBD2 on 6 matching bases. Trimming left V 2 bases short and J 1 base short, with 8 bases between. This CDR3 is built from 15 residues. The CDR3 DNA reads TGTGCCAGCAGTTTACTAGCGCAGAACACCGGGGAGCTGTTTTTT. This codes for CASSLLAQNTGELFF.

This clonotype was seen a few times. CDR3 region: CASSLPTSSPPAYNEQFF. DNA for the CDR3: TGTGCCAGCAGCTTACCGACTAGCTCCCCACCAGCGTACAATGAGCAGTTCTTC. This chain joins TRBV11-1 and TRBJ2-1; 7 bases agree with TRBD2. The CDR3 loop spans 18 amino acids. Germline assignment: CDR1 SGHAT and CDR2 FQDESV (reference sequence). V lost 2 bases, J lost 4 bases, and 14 bases stayed unmatched.

The rearrangement links TRBV12-3 or TRBV12-4 to TRBJ1-2; D not certain. The CDR3 totals 17 residues. The ends were cut back, 5 bases at V and 2 bases at J, with 21 bases in the middle. The CDR3: CASSPLPRLGRNYGYTF. DNA of the CDR3: TGTGCCAGCAGTCCGCTCCCCAGGTTGGGCAGAAACTATGGCTACACCTTC.

V gene TRBV7-9 combines with J gene TRBJ2-1, with 11 bases lining up with TRBD2. CDR1 and CDR2 (germline): SEHNR, FQNEAQ (reference sequence). The CDR3 length is 17 residues. After removal of 4 bases from V and 9 bases from J, the junction contained 14 bases not matched to a gene. CDR3 amino acids: CASSSTLLAGGRPEQFF. CDR3 nucleotides: TGTGCCAGCAGCTCAACCCTTCTAGCGGGAGGCCGTCCTGAGCAGTTCTTC.

There are a few counts of this clonotype. The V and J genes are TRBV29-1 and TRBJ2-5; unclear D gene. The CDR3 extends over 14 amino acids. In germline, CDR1 is SQVTM, CDR2 ANQGSEA. V was pared by 6 bases and J by 5 bases, with 19 bases between. The CDR3 sequence: CSVAPRLNAETQYF. Here the CDR3 DNA reads TGCAGCGTCGCTCCTCGACTCAACGCGGAGACCCAGTACTTC.